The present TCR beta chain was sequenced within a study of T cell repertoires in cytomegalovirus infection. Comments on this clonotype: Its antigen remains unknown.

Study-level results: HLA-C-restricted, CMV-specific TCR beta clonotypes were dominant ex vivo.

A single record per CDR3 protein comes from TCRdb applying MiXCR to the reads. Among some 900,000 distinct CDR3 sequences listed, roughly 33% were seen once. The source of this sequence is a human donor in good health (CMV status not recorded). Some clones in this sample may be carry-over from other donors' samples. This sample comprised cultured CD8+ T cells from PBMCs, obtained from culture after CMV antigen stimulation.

This chain's CDR3 is CSASSGAKVAGYTF. The DNA for the CDR3 is TGCAGTGCTAGCTCAGGGGCCAAAGTGGCTGGCTACACCTTC. This chain connects TRBV20-1 to TRBJ1-2, with D possibly TRBD1 on 6 matching bases. The CDR3 is 14 amino acids. V lost 3 bases to trimming and J lost 7 bases, with 18 bases between them. Germline-derived CDR1 and CDR2 are DFQATT and SNEGSKA (reference sequence).